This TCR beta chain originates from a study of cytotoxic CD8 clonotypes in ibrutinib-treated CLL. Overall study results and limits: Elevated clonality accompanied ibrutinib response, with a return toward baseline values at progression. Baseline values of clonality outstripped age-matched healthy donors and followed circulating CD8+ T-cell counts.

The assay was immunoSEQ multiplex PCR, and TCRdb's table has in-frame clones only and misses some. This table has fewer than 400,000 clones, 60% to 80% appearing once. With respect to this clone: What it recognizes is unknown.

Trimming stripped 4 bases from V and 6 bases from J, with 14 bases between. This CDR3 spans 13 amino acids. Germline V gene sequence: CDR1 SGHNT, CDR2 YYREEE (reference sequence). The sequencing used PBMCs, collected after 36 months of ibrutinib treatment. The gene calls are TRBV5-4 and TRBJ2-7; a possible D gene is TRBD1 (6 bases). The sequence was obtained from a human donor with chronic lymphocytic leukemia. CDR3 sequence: CASSLRGSGEQYF. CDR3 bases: TGTGCCAGCAGCCTCAGGGGCTCGGGCGAGCAGTACTTC.